This T cell receptor (beta chain) emerged from a study of cytomegalovirus exposure and HLA in healthy donors. A multiplex PCR was run with 60 Vbeta primers and 13 Jbeta primers. Profiling relied on immunoSEQ multiplex PCR, and the TCRdb table lists in-frame clones only, not all of them. Here the sample spans 150,000 to 180,000 clones, more than 60% being singletons. V dropped 8 bases and J dropped 5 bases, with 15 bases sitting between them. The CDR3 contains 13 residues. Germline-derived CDR1 and CDR2 are SNHLY and FYNNEI. Whereas donors were nominally healthy upon sampling, unrecorded immune exposures were probable.

Material: PBMCs. The clonotype was recovered from a middle-aged woman in good health and CMV-seronegative. The chain has TRBV2 and TRBJ1-1, with a possible D match to TRBD1 (6 bases). The CDR3 bases are TGTGCCAGCTGGACAGCCAGGTCGACTGAAGCTTTCTTT. Its protein is CASWTARSTEAFF.